What follows are 21 T cell receptor beta chains derived from one specimen sequenced in a study of cytomegalovirus exposure and HLA in healthy donors. PCR used 60 Vbeta primers and 13 Jbeta primers. Here immunoSEQ multiplex PCR was the method, and the copy in TCRdb shows in-frame clones only, minus some. This listing includes roughly 69,000 clones. Material for sequencing was PBMCs. The receptors here all came from a woman aged 30 to 39 in good health and CMV-seronegative.

The V call is TRBV6-5, the J call TRBJ2-4, with 8 bases that match TRBD2. The CDR3 extends over 14 amino acids. The germline CDR1 and CDR2 sequences are MNHEY and SVGAGI. Unmatched junction bases numbered 10, after V lost 7 bases and J lost 8 bases. CDR3 loop: CASTARGRGDIQYF. The CDR3 nucleotides read TGTGCCAGCACCGCACGGGGGCGGGGGGACATTCAGTACTTC.

The chain recombines TRBV6-5 with TRBJ1-6, with TRBD1 as a possible D gene (5 bases). The CDR3 extends over 14 amino acids. Per the germline V gene, CDR1 is MNHEY and CDR2 is SVGAGI. The V gene lost 3 bases and the J gene lost 10 bases, with 13 bases spanning the gap. CDR3 amino acids: CASSYDSLSSPLHF. The DNA of the CDR3 is TGTGCCAGCAGTTATGACAGCCTATCATCACCCCTCCACTTT.

The chain carries TRBV28 and TRBJ2-3; TRBD1 might be the D (5 bases). The CDR3 totals 12 residues. V was clipped by 8 bases and J by 1 base, with 7 bases between them. The germline CDR1 and CDR2 sequences are MDHEN and SYDVKM. Here the CDR3 DNA reads TGTGCCAGCGGGGCGGGCACAGATACGCAGTATTTT. This gives the protein CASGAGTDTQYF.

This rearrangement joins TRBV29-1 to TRBJ2-5; 11 bases are shared with TRBD1. Germline V gives CDR1 SQVTM, CDR2 ANQGSEA. V gave up 3 bases and J gave up 5 bases; unmatched junction bases: 11. The CDR3 is made up of 16 amino acids. The DNA for the CDR3 is TGCAGCGTTGATAAGGGGACAGGGGGTGTCTGGGAGACCCAGTACTTC. It specifies CSVDKGTGGVWETQYF.

This chain connects TRBV5-1 to TRBJ2-2; 8 nucleotides align to TRBD1. This CDR3 has 14 residues. V trimming: 4 bases; J trimming: 7 bases; junction bases outside the gene matches: 6. Germline lookup yields CDR1 SGHRS and CDR2 YFSETQ. The CDR3 sequence: CASSGQGLGGELFF. In DNA, the CDR3 is TGCGCCAGCAGCGGACAGGGTTTAGGCGGGGAGCTGTTTTTT.

This chain uses TRBV4-3 with TRBJ1-5, with D unresolved. Germline V lookup: CDR1 LGHNA, CDR2 YSLEER. V was trimmed by 6 bases and J by 5 bases, leaving 8 bases between them. The CDR3 extends over 12 amino acids. The CDR3 protein is CASSKRDQPQHF. For the CDR3, the DNA is TGCGCCAGCAGTAAGAGGGATCAGCCCCAGCATTTT.

J is TRBJ2-1 and V is TRBV18; D is unclear. Trimming stripped 3 bases from V and 2 bases from J, with 8 bases between. The V gene's germline CDR1 is KGHSH and CDR2 LQKENI. This CDR3 contains 14 residues. The CDR3 spells CASSPDEAYNEQFF. The CDR3 nucleotides read TGTGCCAGCTCACCTGACGAGGCCTACAATGAGCAGTTCTTC.

The chain uses TRBV19 and TRBJ1-3, with a weak D call TRBD1 (5 bases). Per germline, CDR1 LNHDA and CDR2 SQIVND (reference sequence). The CDR3 length is 14 residues. V dropped 6 bases and J dropped 0 bases, with 9 bases sitting between them. DNA of the CDR3: TGTGCCAGTAGAACAGGTTCCTCTGGAAACACCATATATTTT. This sequence encodes CASRTGSSGNTIYF.

This chain connects TRBV7-6 to TRBJ1-1; D is ambiguous. Trimming left V 1 base short and J 0 bases short, with 6 bases between. The CDR3 runs 14 residues. CDR1 and CDR2 from the germline V gene are SGHVS and FNYEAQ. CDR3 nucleotides: TGTGCCAGCAGCTTAGGAGGCATGAACACTGAAGCTTTCTTT. This encodes CASSLGGMNTEAFF.

The CDR3 reads CASSFPGQGSGGKEQYF. CDR3 bases: TGTGCCAGCAGCTTCCCGGGACAGGGGAGCGGGGGGAAAGAGCAGTACTTC. This chain joins TRBV7-8 and TRBJ2-7; perhaps TRBD1 as D (10 bases). The CDR3 totals 17 residues. CDR1 is SGHVS and CDR2 is FQNEAQ in the germline V gene. Trimming removed 3 bases from V and 7 bases from J, with 25 bases in between.

The rearrangement uses TRBV9 and TRBJ2-7; D perhaps matches TRBD1 (6 bases). Trimming removed 7 bases from V and 2 bases from J, with 16 bases in between. Germline CDR1 SGDLS, CDR2 YYNGEE. The CDR3 covers 14 residues. The CDR3 DNA reads as TGTGCCAGCTCCACCGGGACAAGGACCTACGAGCAGTACTTC. Its protein product is CASSTGTRTYEQYF.

The CDR3 sequence is CASSKRVSTEGTQYF. CDR3 in DNA: TGTGCCAGCAGCAAAAGGGTGTCTACCGAGGGGACCCAGTACTTC. The chain uses TRBV9 and TRBJ2-5; D might be TRBD2 (5 bases). Germline-derived CDR1 and CDR2 are SGDLS and YYNGEE. V shed 4 bases and J shed 7 bases, with 20 bases lying between them. CDR3 length: 15 amino acids.

V and J are TRBV18 and TRBJ2-3, with D possibly being TRBD2 (5 bases). Germline lookup yields CDR1 KGHSH and CDR2 LQKENI. The CDR3 is 11 residues long. Trimming pared 9 bases from V and 5 bases from J, leaving 9 bases between. CDR3 loop: CASDGGDTQYF. In nucleotides, the CDR3 is TGTGCCAGTGATGGAGGAGATACGCAGTATTTT.

The chain links TRBV29-1 to TRBJ2-7, with D perhaps matching TRBD1 (6 bases). CDR3 length: 13 residues. V dropped 6 bases and J dropped 2 bases, with 14 bases sitting between them. Per the germline V gene, CDR1 is SQVTM and CDR2 is ANQGSEA. CDR3 region: CSVRDRFAYEQYF. The CDR3, as DNA: TGCAGCGTCCGCGACAGGTTCGCCTACGAGCAGTACTTC.

The rearrangement links TRBV4-2 to TRBJ2-7; D is perhaps TRBD1 (5 bases). Germline values: CDR1 LGHNA, CDR2 YNFKEQ. Trimming took 1 base from V and 0 from J, leaving 10 bases between them. The CDR3 extends over 15 amino acids. CDR3 in DNA: TGTGCCAGCAGCCAAGGGCCCAGGGACTCCTACGAGCAGTACTTC. Translated: CASSQGPRDSYEQYF.

The V call is TRBV29-1, the J call TRBJ1-2, with D maybe TRBD1 (5 bases). The CDR3 totals 13 residues. Germline V CDR1 and CDR2: SQVTM, ANQGSEA. Trimming shortened V by 6 bases and J by 7 bases, and 18 bases separated the two germline ends. The CDR3 DNA reads as TGCAGCGTGGCGGGACTCGGGCGGGTTGGCTACACCTTC. Amino acid sequence: CSVAGLGRVGYTF.

The chain joins TRBV11-3 to TRBJ1-2; D might be TRBD1 (6 bases). Trimming took 6 bases from V and 4 from J, leaving 12 bases between them. Germline lookup yields CDR1 SGHNT and CDR2 YENEEA. This CDR3 comprises 13 residues. The CDR3, as DNA: TGTGCCAGCAGTCTAACAGGGTTCTATGGCTACACCTTC. It encodes CASSLTGFYGYTF.

This chain links TRBV5-1 with TRBJ1-1; maybe TRBD1 (6 bases). The V gene lost 3 bases and the J gene lost 0 bases, with 12 bases spanning the gap. The V gene's germline CDR1 is SGHRS and CDR2 YFSETQ. The CDR3 totals 15 residues. For the CDR3, the DNA is TGCGCCAGCAGCTCTCGACAGGAGATGAACACTGAAGCTTTCTTT. It encodes CASSSRQEMNTEAFF.

J is TRBJ1-1 and V is TRBV28; 7 nucleotides align to TRBD1. The CDR3 extends over 14 amino acids. Germline V gives CDR1 MDHEN, CDR2 SYDVKM. Trimming at V came to 5 bases and at J to 4 bases, leaving 7 bases not matched to a gene. For the CDR3, the DNA is TGTGCCAGCAGTGCCAGACCAGGGGGCACTGAAGCTTTCTTT. Its protein product is CASSARPGGTEAFF. Full variable domain (rest looked up from reference TRBV28 and TRBJ1-1): DVKVTQSSRYLVKRTGEKVFLECVQDMDHENMFWYRQDPGLGLRLIYFSYDVKMKEKGDIPEGYSVSREKKERFSLILESASTNQTSMYLCASSARPGGTEAFFGQGTRLTVV.

This rearrangement joins TRBV2 to TRBJ1-2; 8 bases agree with TRBD1. The length of the CDR3 is 13 residues. The germline V gene has CDR1 SNHLY and CDR2 FYNNEI. Trimming took 6 bases from V and 14 from J; bases not matched to a gene: 14. CDR3 sequence reads: CASSDRGGWRNTF. The DNA for the CDR3 is TGTGCCAGCAGCGACAGGGGAGGGTGGCGGAATACCTTC.

This chain links TRBV19 with TRBJ2-4, with D maybe TRBD1 (7 bases). In germline, CDR1 is LNHDA, CDR2 SQIVND (reference sequence). The V end lost 6 bases, the J end lost 1 base, and 16 bases lay between the germline ends. The CDR3 spans 16 residues. The DNA for the CDR3 is TGTGCCAGTAGCCCTCTACAGGGGAGGGCCAAAAACATTCAGTACTTC. This encodes CASSPLQGRAKNIQYF.